This record looks at one TCR beta chain sequence and its context. As yet, its antigen is unknown. This record belongs to a study of cytotoxic CD8 clonotypes in ibrutinib-treated CLL. Overall study: The subjects consisted of some 12 relapsed/refractory and roughly 15 treatment-naive individuals, with approximately 17 IGHV unmutated. Mean yields were roughly 240,000 productive templates and 80,000 to 95,000 productive rearrangements per sample. After median around 5.5 years, about 14 stayed in remission, some 12 progressed; responses some 25 partial, 2 complete. Study-level results: Elevated clonality accompanied ibrutinib response, with a return toward baseline values at progression.

The CDR3 loop spans 15 amino acids. Produced via immunoSEQ multiplex PCR; TCRdb's table is partial and in-frame only. The table includes 150,000 or so clones, about 84% detected once. The specimen comprised PBMCs, sampled after 36 months of ibrutinib treatment. V is TRBV7-5 and J is TRBJ1-1. TRBV7-5 is deemed a pseudogene. The TCR was taken from a human donor with chronic lymphocytic leukemia. The chain's CDR3 is CVRSFSPGGGTEAFF. The DNA for the CDR3 is TGTGTCAGAAGCTTTTCACCCGGGGGCGGCACTGAAGCTTTCTTT.